One and the same sample provided the 17 T cell receptor beta chains below, sequenced in a study of regulatory T cells in long-lasting Graves disease. Sample time point: newly diagnosed GD, antithyroid drugs for less than 3 months. From RNA extracted from PBMCs, the TCR library was made. Arm-PCR of CDR3 regions and iRepertoire HTBI primers were used to build TCR beta libraries. MiXCR was run by TCRdb on the multiplex PCR reads, yielding one entry per CDR3 protein. The table includes under 450,000 distinct CDR3 sequences, about 10% detected once. These same data were also listed under a study on T cells in Graves' hyperthyroidism and ophthalmopathy.

Here the sequenced sample was peripheral blood mononuclear cells (PBMCs), taken at new diagnosis, from a patient treated with antithyroid drugs. These receptors all come from a woman aged 18-35 years with Graves disease.

This clonotype was observed many times. Its ends do not fully match the called genes, so a read error is possible. The genes are TRBV4-1 and TRBJ2-3; D remains ambiguous. CDR1 MGHRA and CDR2 YSYEKL come from the germline V gene. The CDR3 contains 11 residues. This CDR3 reads CASSQRDTQYF. The DNA of the CDR3 is TGTGCCAGCAGCCAAAGAGATACGCAGTATTTT.

This clonotype was recorded a few times. The chain recombines TRBV29-1 with TRBJ1-4; 8 bases map to TRBD1. The length of the CDR3 is 13 residues. Germline V gives CDR1 SQVTM, CDR2 ANQGSEA. V was pared by 6 bases and J by 8 bases, with 8 bases of the junction left unmatched. CDR3 coding DNA: TGCAGCGTCACCAGGACAGGGTGGGAAAAACTGTTTTTT. Protein sequence: CSVTRTGWEKLFF.

There are many counts of this clonotype. The V and J genes are TRBV28 and TRBJ2-7; D ambiguous. Trimming removed 6 bases from V and 0 bases from J, with 9 bases in between. The CDR3 is 13 residues long. CDR1 and CDR2 (germline): MDHEN, SYDVKM. The DNA of the CDR3 is TGTGCCAGCAGGATCGGCACCTCCTACGAGCAGTACTTC. Translation: CASRIGTSYEQYF.

A word on this clonotype: The junction departs from the called germline gene at one end, perhaps through a read error. The chain employs TRBV18 and TRBJ1-1; D perhaps matches TRBD1 (5 bases). Germline values: CDR1 KGHSH, CDR2 LQKENI. This CDR3 is built from 13 residues. This CDR3 reads CASSYDRNTGAFF. The CDR3 DNA reads as TGTGCCAGCTCATACGACAGAAACACTGGAGCTTTCTTT.

This rearrangement joins TRBV18 to TRBJ2-3, with D uncertain. Germline V gene data show CDR1 as KGHSH and CDR2 as LQKENI. This CDR3 is 14 amino acids long. The V and J ends lost 2 bases and 4 bases respectively, with 10 bases between them. The CDR3 DNA reads as TGTGCCAGCTCACCAGGGCCCACGGCAGATACGCAGTATTTT. Translation gives CASSPGPTADTQYF.

This clonotype was detected a few times. The chain couples TRBV12-3 or TRBV12-4 to TRBJ2-5, with unresolved D. Trimming cost V 2 bases and J 1 base, with 5 bases left between them. The CDR3 has 13 amino acids. The CDR3 DNA reads TGTGCCAGCAGTTTATGGAGCCAAGAGACCCAGTACTTC. Translating gives CASSLWSQETQYF.

At least ten counts were recorded for this clonotype. The chain links TRBV7-2 to TRBJ2-1; maybe TRBD1 (5 bases). The V gene lost 2 bases and the J gene lost 4 bases, with 18 bases spanning the gap. CDR3 length: 17 residues. The V gene's germline CDR1 is SGHTA and CDR2 FQGNSA. The CDR3 loop is CASSLFLRAGQYNEQFF. CDR3 bases: TGTGCCAGCAGCTTATTCCTTAGGGCAGGGCAATACAATGAGCAGTTCTTC.

The sample holds many counts of this clonotype. This chain joins TRBV13 and TRBJ1-2, with D unresolved. The CDR3 has 12 residues. The V end lost 4 bases, the J end lost 8 bases, and 11 bases lay between the germline ends. The germline V gene encodes CDR1 PRHDT and CDR2 FYEKMQ (reference sequence). DNA of the CDR3: TGTGCCAGCAGCTCCGGCCCGGGGGGCTACACCTTC. It is translated as CASSSGPGGYTF.

This clonotype was recorded only once. This may arise from a read error, as a much more abundant clone is one base away. Since no conserved phenylalanine or tryptophan closes the CDR3, a read error is the likely cause. The rearrangement joins TRBV13 to TRBJ2-2; D is unresolved. Germline V CDR1 and CDR2: PRHDT, FYEKMQ (reference sequence). The CDR3 is 12 amino acids. V was shortened by 5 bases and J by 3 bases, with 4 bases between the two germline ends. CDR3 sequence reads: CASSTYTGELFL. The CDR3 coding sequence is TGTGCCAGCAGCACCTACACCGGGGAGCTGTTTCTT.

This clonotype was detected only a few times. V usage is TRBV14 and J usage is TRBJ1-2; D remains unclear. V lost 3 bases and J 8 bases, leaving 19 bases between the germline ends. The CDR3 has 15 residues. Per the germline V gene, CDR1 is SGHDN and CDR2 is FVKESK. This CDR3 is CASSHLGRSLWGYTF. Here the CDR3 DNA reads TGTGCCAGCAGCCACCTAGGACGGAGTCTCTGGGGCTACACCTTC.

This clonotype was found many times. The chain joins TRBV5-5 to TRBJ2-5; TRBD1 might be the D (6 bases). Trimming pared 4 bases from V and 6 bases from J, leaving 22 bases between. Germline V gene lookup returns CDR1 SGHKS and CDR2 YYEKEE (reference sequence). The CDR3 spans 16 residues. In nucleotides, the CDR3 is TGTGCCAGCAGCCCTAACCCAGGGGCGAGACCGAAGACCCAGTACTTC. It specifies CASSPNPGARPKTQYF.

The chain recombines TRBV11-2 with TRBJ2-1; 7 bases fit TRBD2. The germline V gene has CDR1 SGHAT and CDR2 FQNNGV. There are 16 residues in the CDR3. V was pared by 2 bases and J by 5 bases, with 9 bases of the junction left unmatched. The CDR3, as DNA: TGTGCCAGCAGCTTACCGGCCGGCGGGAGAAACAATGAGCAGTTCTTC. The encoded protein is CASSLPAGGRNNEQFF.

J is TRBJ1-2 and V is TRBV15, with no clear D. CDR1 is LNHNV and CDR2 is YYDKDF in the germline V gene (reference sequence). Trimming removed 0 bases from V and 4 bases from J, with 6 bases in between. The CDR3 has 13 amino acids. The CDR3 sequence is CATSREAGYGYTF. CDR3 sequence (DNA): TGTGCCACCAGCAGAGAGGCGGGCTATGGCTACACCTTC.

In this sample, this clonotype turned up many times. The chain recombines TRBV12-3 or TRBV12-4 with TRBJ2-2, with D possibly matching TRBD1 (6 bases). The CDR3 is 16 residues long. The ends were cut back, 7 bases at V and 3 bases at J, with 18 bases in the middle. The CDR3, as DNA: TGTGCCAGCACCCGATGGACAGAACTCTACACCGGGGAGCTGTTTTTT. This sequence encodes CASTRWTELYTGELFF.

The table lists this clonotype with a few counts. This CDR3 is CSAGGGNQPQHF. The CDR3 bases are TGCAGTGCTGGAGGGGGGAATCAGCCCCAGCATTTT. The V call is TRBV20-1, the J call TRBJ1-5, with TRBD1 as a possible D gene (6 bases). V was clipped by 5 bases and J by 4 bases, with 9 bases between them. The CDR3 spans 12 residues. Germline CDR1 DFQATT, CDR2 SNEGSKA (reference sequence).

This clonotype showed up many times. The gene calls are TRBV28 and TRBJ2-5, with D possibly TRBD2 on 6 matching bases. Germline V gives CDR1 MDHEN, CDR2 SYDVKM. This CDR3 is built from 11 residues. The V end was cut by 8 bases, the J end by 4 bases, with 8 bases between. CDR3 protein: CASGGVETQYF. The CDR3 nucleotides are TGTGCCAGCGGCGGGGTAGAGACCCAGTACTTC.

Points on this clonotype: Just one base apart from a much larger clone, this may be a read error. The rearrangement links TRBV20-1 to TRBJ1-1; D is uncertain. The CDR3 runs 13 residues. CDR1 is DFQATT, CDR2 SNEGSKA, per germline (reference sequence). Trimming left V 1 base short and J 4 bases short, with 10 bases between. CDR3 sequence (DNA): TGCAGTGCTAGAGGTTTCCTTACCACTGAAGCTTTCTTT. Translated: CSARGFLTTEAFF.